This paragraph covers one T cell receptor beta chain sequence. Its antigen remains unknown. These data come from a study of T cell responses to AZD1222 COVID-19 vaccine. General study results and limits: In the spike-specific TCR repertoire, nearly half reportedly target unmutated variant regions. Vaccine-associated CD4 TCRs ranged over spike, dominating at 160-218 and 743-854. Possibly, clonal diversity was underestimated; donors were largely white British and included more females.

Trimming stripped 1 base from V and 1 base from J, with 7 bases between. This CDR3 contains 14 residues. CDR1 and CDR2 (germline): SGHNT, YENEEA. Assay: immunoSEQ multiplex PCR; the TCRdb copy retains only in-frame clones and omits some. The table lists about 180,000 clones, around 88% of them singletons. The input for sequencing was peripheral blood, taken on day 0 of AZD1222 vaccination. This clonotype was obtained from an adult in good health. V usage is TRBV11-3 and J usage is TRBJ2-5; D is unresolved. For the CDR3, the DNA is TGTGCCAGCAGCTTAGGGGGAACCCAAGAGACCCAGTACTTC. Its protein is CASSLGGTQETQYF.